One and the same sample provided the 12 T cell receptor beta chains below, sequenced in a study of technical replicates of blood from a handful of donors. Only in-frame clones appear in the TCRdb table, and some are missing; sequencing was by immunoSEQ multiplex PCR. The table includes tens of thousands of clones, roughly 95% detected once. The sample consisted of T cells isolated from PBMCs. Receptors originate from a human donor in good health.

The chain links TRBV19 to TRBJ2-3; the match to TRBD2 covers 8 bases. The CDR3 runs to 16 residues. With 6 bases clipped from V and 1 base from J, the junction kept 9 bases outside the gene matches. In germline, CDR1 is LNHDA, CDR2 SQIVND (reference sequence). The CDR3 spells CASSPERESGTDTQYF. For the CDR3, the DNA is TGTGCCAGTAGCCCTGAGCGGGAGTCTGGCACAGATACGCAGTATTTT.

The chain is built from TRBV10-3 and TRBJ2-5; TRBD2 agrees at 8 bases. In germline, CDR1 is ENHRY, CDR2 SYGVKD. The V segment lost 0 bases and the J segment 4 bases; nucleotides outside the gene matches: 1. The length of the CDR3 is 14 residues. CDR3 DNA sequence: TGTGCCATCAGTGAGTCGCTAGCGGGAGAGACCCAGTACTTC. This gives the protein CAISESLAGETQYF.

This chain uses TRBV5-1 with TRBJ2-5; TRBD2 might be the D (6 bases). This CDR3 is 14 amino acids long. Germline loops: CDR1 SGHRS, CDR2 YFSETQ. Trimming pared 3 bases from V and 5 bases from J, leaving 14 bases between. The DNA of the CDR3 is TGCGCCAGCAGCTCAAGGAGGGCCCGTGAGACCCAGTACTTC. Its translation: CASSSRRARETQYF.

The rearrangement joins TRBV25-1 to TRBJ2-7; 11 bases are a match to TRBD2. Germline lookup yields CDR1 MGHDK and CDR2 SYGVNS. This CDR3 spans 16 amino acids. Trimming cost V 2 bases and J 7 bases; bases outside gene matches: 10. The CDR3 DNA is TGTGCCAGCAGTGAAATTTTAGCGGGAGGGCCTCAAGAGCAGTACTTC. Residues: CASSEILAGGPQEQYF.

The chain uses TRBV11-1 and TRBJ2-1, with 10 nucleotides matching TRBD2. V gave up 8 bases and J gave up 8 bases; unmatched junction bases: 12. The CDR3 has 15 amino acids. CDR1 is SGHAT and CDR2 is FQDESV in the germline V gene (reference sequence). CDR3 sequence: CASGFSGRKEDEQFF. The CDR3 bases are TGTGCCAGCGGATTTAGCGGGAGGAAGGAGGATGAGCAGTTCTTC. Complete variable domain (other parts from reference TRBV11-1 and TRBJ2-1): EAEVAQSPRYKITEKSQAVAFWCDPISGHATLYWYRQILGQGPELLVQFQDESVVDDSQLPKDRFSAERLKGVDSTLKIQPAELGDSAMYLCASGFSGRKEDEQFFGPGTRLTVL.

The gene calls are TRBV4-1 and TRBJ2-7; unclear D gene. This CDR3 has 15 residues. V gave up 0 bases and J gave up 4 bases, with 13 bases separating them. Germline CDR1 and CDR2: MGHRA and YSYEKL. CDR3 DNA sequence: TGCGCCAGCAGCCAAGATCCTAGTAGAGTTTACGAGCAGTACTTC. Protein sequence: CASSQDPSRVYEQYF.

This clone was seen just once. This CDR3 is CASSQDRGTGLSSYEQYF. The CDR3 region has the DNA TGTGCCAGCAGCCAAGATAGGGGCACGGGACTATCCTCCTACGAGCAGTACTTC. The rearrangement uses TRBV14 and TRBJ2-7; 7 bases line up with TRBD2. This CDR3 is 18 amino acids long. After removal of 0 bases from V and 0 bases from J, the junction contained 11 bases not matched to a gene. Per germline, CDR1 SGHDN and CDR2 FVKESK.

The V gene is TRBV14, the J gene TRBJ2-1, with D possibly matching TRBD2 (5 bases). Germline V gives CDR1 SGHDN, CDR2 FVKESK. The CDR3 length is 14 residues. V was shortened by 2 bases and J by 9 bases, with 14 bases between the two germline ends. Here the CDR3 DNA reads TGTGCCAGCAGCCAAATAGACGGGATAGCTGAGCAGTTCTTC. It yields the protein CASSQIDGIAEQFF.

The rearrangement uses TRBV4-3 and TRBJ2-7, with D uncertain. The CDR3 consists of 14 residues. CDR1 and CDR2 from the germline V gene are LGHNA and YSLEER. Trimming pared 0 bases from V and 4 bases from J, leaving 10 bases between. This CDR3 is CASSQDRQGYEQYF. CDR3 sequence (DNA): TGCGCCAGCAGCCAAGATAGACAAGGATACGAGCAGTACTTC.

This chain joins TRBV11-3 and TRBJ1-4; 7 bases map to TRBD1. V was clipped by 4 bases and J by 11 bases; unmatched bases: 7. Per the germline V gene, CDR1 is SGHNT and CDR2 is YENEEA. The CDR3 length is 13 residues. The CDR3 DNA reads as TGTGCCAGCAGCTCAATAAGACAGGGTAAACTGTTTTTT. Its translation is CASSSIRQGKLFF.

Here the CDR3 DNA reads TGTGCCAGCAGTCACAGGGCTGTGACTAATGAAAAACTGTTTTTT. This gives the protein CASSHRAVTNEKLFF. The chain combines TRBV14 with TRBJ1-4, with D perhaps matching TRBD1 (6 bases). Trimming shortened V by 6 bases and J by 2 bases, and 13 bases separated the two germline ends. The CDR3 loop spans 15 amino acids. Germline V gene data show CDR1 as SGHDN and CDR2 as FVKESK.

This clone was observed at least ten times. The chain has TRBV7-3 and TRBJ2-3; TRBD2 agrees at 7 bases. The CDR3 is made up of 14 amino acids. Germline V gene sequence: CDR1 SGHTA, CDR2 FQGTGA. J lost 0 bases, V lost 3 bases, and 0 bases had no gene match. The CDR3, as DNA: TGTGCCAGCAGCTTTAGCGGGAGCACAGATACGCAGTATTTT. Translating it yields CASSFSGSTDTQYF.